This T cell receptor beta chain appears in the sequencing data of a study of blood T cell repertoires in COVID-19. Study-level background: Spain, Italy and the United States supplied samples that represented acute and convalescent COVID-19. PBMCs, B-cell-depleted T cells, or T cells provided the cDNA or gDNA that made up the material.

The CDR3 is made up of 16 amino acids. V dropped 5 bases and J dropped 0 bases, with 14 bases sitting between them. CDR1 and CDR2 from the germline V gene are LNHDA and SQIVND (reference sequence). As handled by the study authors: Nucleated cell number was recorded as an estimate derived from reference gene primer amplification. The method was immunoSEQ multiplex PCR; TCRdb's version includes in-frame clones alone and lacks a portion of them. Clone size and the V and J calls come from that table; the DNA yielded D and trimming. This sample yields more than 200,000 clones, of which 80% to 85% are seen a single time; roughly 4% belongs to the top ten.

This TCR came from a man aged 60-69 years with acute or convalescent COVID-19. The sequencing sample was made of peripheral blood. The rearrangement uses TRBV19 and TRBJ2-1; tentative D call: TRBD2 (5 bases). The CDR3 DNA reads TGTGCCAGTAGTTTGCGCGCGGGCGTCTCCTACAATGAGCAGTTCTTC. It yields the protein CASSLRAGVSYNEQFF.